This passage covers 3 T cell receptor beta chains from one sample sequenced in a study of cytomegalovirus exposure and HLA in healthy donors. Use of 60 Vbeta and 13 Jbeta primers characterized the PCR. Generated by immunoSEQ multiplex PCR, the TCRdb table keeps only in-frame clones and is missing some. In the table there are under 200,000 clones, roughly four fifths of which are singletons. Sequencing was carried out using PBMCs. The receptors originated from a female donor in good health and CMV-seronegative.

CDR3 protein: CASSEAVGGLNSPLHF. In nucleotides, the CDR3 is TGTGCCAGCAGTGAAGCGGTCGGAGGTCTAAATTCACCCCTCCACTTT. V is TRBV6-1 and J is TRBJ1-6; no reliable D call. Per germline, CDR1 MNHNS and CDR2 SASEGT. The CDR3 totals 16 residues. The V end was cut by 0 bases, the J end by 7 bases, with 13 bases between.

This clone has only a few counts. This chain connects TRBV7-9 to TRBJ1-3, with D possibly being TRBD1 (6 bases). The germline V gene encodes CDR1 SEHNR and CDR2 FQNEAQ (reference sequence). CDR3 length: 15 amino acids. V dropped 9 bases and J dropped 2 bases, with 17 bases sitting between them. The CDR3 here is CASAPGVGPGNTIYF. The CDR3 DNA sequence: TGTGCCAGTGCTCCAGGGGTCGGTCCTGGAAACACCATATATTTT.

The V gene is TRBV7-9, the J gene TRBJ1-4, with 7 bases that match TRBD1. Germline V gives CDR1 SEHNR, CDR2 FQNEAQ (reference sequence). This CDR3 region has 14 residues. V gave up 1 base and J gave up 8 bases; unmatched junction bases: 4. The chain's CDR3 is CASSLGQGYEKLFF. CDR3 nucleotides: TGTGCCAGCAGCTTAGGACAGGGCTACGAAAAACTGTTTTTT.